The rows below give T cell receptor beta chains drawn from one sample of a study of blood T cell repertoires in COVID-19. The table came from immunoSEQ multiplex PCR; TCRdb's copy has only in-frame clones and leaves some out. The sample has 200,000 or so clones; approximately 79% are singletons. Sequencing used peripheral blood. The receptors originated from a man aged 55-75 years with active or convalescent COVID-19. CDR3s include the opening cysteine and the closing phenylalanine or tryptophan. D genes are given only for firm matches. Rows may omit the clone size; those that give it use once, few, many or a size class.

V gene	J gene	D gene	clone size	CDR3 protein	CDR3 DNA
TRBV28	TRBJ2-4	-	-	CASTQRTGILAKNIQYF	TGTGCCAGCACCCAACGAACAGGGATTCTAGCCAAAAACATTCAGTACTTC
TRBV5-1	TRBJ1-1	TRBD1	-	CASSLAPTGGTEAFF	TGCGCCAGCAGCTTGGCCCCAACAGGGGGCACTGAAGCTTTCTTT
TRBV12-3/TRBV12-4	TRBJ2-2	-	-	CASSPVPGELFF	TGTGCCAGCAGCCCGGTCCCCGGGGAGCTGTTTTTT
TRBV3-1/TRBV3-2	TRBJ2-7	-	-	CAARGGGLEQYF	TGTGCCGCCCGAGGGGGGGGCCTCGAGCAGTACTTC
TRBV4-3	TRBJ1-2	TRBD1	-	CASSHRTGGQYGYTF	TGCGCCAGCAGCCATAGGACAGGGGGTCAATATGGCTACACCTTC
TRBV11-2	TRBJ2-4	TRBD2	-	CASSQTGGAFANIQYF	TGTGCCAGCAGCCAAACGGGGGGGGCCTTTGCAAACATTCAGTACTTC
TRBV5-5	TRBJ1-6	-	-	CASSLGGVGSPLHF	TGTGCCAGCAGCTTGGGGGGCGTTGGTTCACCCCTCCACTTT
TRBV24-1	TRBJ2-2	TRBD1	once	CATKSPGQGAGELFF	TGTGCCACCAAATCACCGGGACAGGGTGCCGGGGAGCTGTTTTTT
TRBV10-3	TRBJ2-1	TRBD2	-	CAIRGGTSGRGADEQFF	TGTGCCATCAGGGGCGGGACTAGCGGGAGAGGGGCGGATGAGCAGTTCTTC
TRBV18	TRBJ1-2	-	-	CASSPWTATNYGYTF	TGTGCCAGCTCACCCTGGACAGCTACTAACTATGGCTACACCTTC
TRBV6-5	TRBJ1-2	-	-	CASTLGRGLYGYTF	TGTGCCAGCACCCTCGGCCGGGGTCTCTATGGCTACACCTTC
TRBV19	TRBJ2-7	TRBD2	many	CASSSTGLRPYEQYF	TGTGCCAGTAGTAGCACGGGACTACGCCCTTACGAGCAGTACTTC
TRBV19	TRBJ2-3	TRBD1	-	CASSDRASTDTQYF	TGTGCCAGCTCCGACAGGGCAAGCACAGATACGCAGTATTTT
TRBV6-5	TRBJ2-7	-	-	CATSRPNTYEQYF	TGTGCCACTAGTCGGCCGAATACCTACGAGCAGTACTTC
TRBV12-5	TRBJ2-5	TRBD1	-	CASGLGQRETQYF	TGTGCTAGTGGTCTGGGACAGCGAGAGACCCAGTACTTC
TRBV7-9	TRBJ2-4	TRBD2	-	CASSPVGLAGGYQYF	TGTGCCAGCAGCCCAGTGGGACTAGCGGGAGGGTATCAGTACTTC
TRBV7-3	TRBJ2-3	TRBD2	-	CASSLMGGAGLASTDTQYF	TGTGCCAGCAGCTTAATGGGGGGAGCGGGATTAGCTAGCACAGATACGCAGTATTTT
TRBV5-1	TRBJ2-7	TRBD2	-	CASSGTGTSVYEQYF	TGCGCCAGCAGCGGCACCGGGACTAGCGTCTACGAGCAGTACTTC
TRBV6-6	TRBJ2-2	-	-	CASSRLTGSTGELFF	TGTGCCAGCAGTAGGCTAACAGGGAGCACCGGGGAGCTGTTTTTT
TRBV7-9	TRBJ2-5	TRBD1	-	CASSRGQQETQYF	TGTGCCAGCAGCCGGGGACAGCAAGAGACCCAGTACTTC
TRBV7-2	TRBJ1-1	-	-	CASSLSGRAEAFF	TGTGCCAGCAGCTTATCAGGGCGCGCTGAAGCTTTCTTT
TRBV11-2	TRBJ2-3	-	-	CASSLLEGARGSSDTQYF	TGTGCCAGCAGCTTGTTGGAGGGGGCCCGAGGGTCATCAGATACGCAGTATTTT
TRBV12-3/TRBV12-4	TRBJ2-7	TRBD2	-	CASSPSGRTSYF	TGTGCCAGCAGTCCTAGCGGGAGGACTTCGTACTTC
TRBV11-2	TRBJ2-2	-	-	CASSYRLAGELFF	TGTGCCAGCAGCTACCGACTTGCCGGGGAGCTGTTTTTT
TRBV4-3	TRBJ2-3	TRBD2	-	CASSQDRAAGLTDTQYF	TGCGCCAGCAGCCAAGATCGAGCAGCGGGGCTCACAGATACGCAGTATTTT
TRBV28	TRBJ2-1	TRBD2	once	CASSFLAGGPNEQFF	TGTGCCAGCAGTTTTCTTGCGGGAGGGCCCAATGAGCAGTTCTTC
TRBV6-5	TRBJ2-4	TRBD2	-	CASSYSTSGSVQYF	TGTGCCAGCAGTTACTCGACGAGCGGGAGTGTTCAGTACTTC
TRBV6-5	TRBJ2-2	-	-	CASSSMNTGELFF	TGTGCCAGCAGCTCTATGAACACCGGGGAGCTGTTTTTT
TRBV28	TRBJ1-1	TRBD1	-	CASRTAGTENTEAFF	TGTGCCAGCAGGACCGCCGGGACAGAGAACACTGAAGCTTTCTTT
TRBV6-5	TRBJ2-5	-	-	CASTAGLQETQYF	TGTGCCAGCACAGCGGGCCTACAAGAGACCCAGTACTTC
TRBV14	TRBJ1-1	TRBD1	-	CASSRSTGASMIF	TGTGCCAGCAGCCGTTCAACAGGGGCCTCGATGATCTTT
TRBV3-1/TRBV3-2	TRBJ2-3	TRBD2	-	CASSHRGRTDTQYF	TGTGCCAGCAGCCATCGCGGGAGGACAGATACGCAGTATTTT
TRBV4-1	TRBJ1-2	-	-	CASSQGQSINYGYTF	TGCGCCAGCAGCCAAGGACAGTCGATTAACTATGGCTACACCTTC